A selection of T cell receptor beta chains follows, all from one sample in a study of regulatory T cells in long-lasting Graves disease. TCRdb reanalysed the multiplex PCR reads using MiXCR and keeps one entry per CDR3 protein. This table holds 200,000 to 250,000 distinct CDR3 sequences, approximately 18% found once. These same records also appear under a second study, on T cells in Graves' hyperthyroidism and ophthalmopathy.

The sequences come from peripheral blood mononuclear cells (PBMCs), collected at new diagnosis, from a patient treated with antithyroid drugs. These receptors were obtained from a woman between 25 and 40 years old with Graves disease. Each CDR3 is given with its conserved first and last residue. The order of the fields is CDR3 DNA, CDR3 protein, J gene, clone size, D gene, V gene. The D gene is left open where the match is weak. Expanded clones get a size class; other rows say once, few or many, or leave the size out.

CDR3 DNA: TGCAGTGCTATGGGCCTGACTAGCGGCCCCGACCTCAATGAGCAGTTCTTC
CDR3 protein: CSAMGLTSGPDLNEQFF
J gene: TRBJ2-1
clone size: NA
D gene: TRBD2
V gene: TRBV20-1

CDR3 DNA: TGTGCCAGCAGTTCGCCCGGGACCCTCCCCTACGAGCAGTACTTC
CDR3 protein: CASSSPGTLPYEQYF
J gene: TRBJ2-7
clone size: NA
D gene: NA
V gene: TRBV28

CDR3 DNA: TGTGCCAGCAGTCAGACAGGGTGGGGAAACACCATATATTTT
CDR3 protein: CASSQTGWGNTIYF
J gene: TRBJ1-3
clone size: many
D gene: TRBD1
V gene: TRBV27

CDR3 DNA: TGTGCCAGCAGAACCGGGACAGGGGTCGGCTACACCTTC
CDR3 protein: CASRTGTGVGYTF
J gene: TRBJ1-2
clone size: NA
D gene: TRBD1
V gene: TRBV28

CDR3 DNA: TGTGCCAGCAGTTTATCCGGGACAACCTACGAGCAGTACTTC
CDR3 protein: CASSLSGTTYEQYF
J gene: TRBJ2-7
clone size: NA
D gene: NA
V gene: TRBV28

CDR3 DNA: TGTGCCAGCAGCTTCCAGCGGGAGCAGTACTTC
CDR3 protein: CASSFQREQYF
J gene: TRBJ2-7
clone size: NA
D gene: NA
V gene: TRBV7-2

CDR3 DNA: TGTGCCTGGTTAGGGGATACCGGGGAGCTGTTTTTT
CDR3 protein: CAWLGDTGELFF
J gene: TRBJ2-2
clone size: NA
D gene: NA
V gene: TRBV30

CDR3 DNA: TGTGCCAGCAGTCCCTTGACAGGGCGATACTATGGCTACACCTTC
CDR3 protein: CASSPLTGRYYGYTF
J gene: TRBJ1-2
clone size: NA
D gene: TRBD1
V gene: TRBV6-1

CDR3 DNA: TGTGCCATCAGTGAGTCTGGACAGAGCTACGAGCAGTACTTC
CDR3 protein: CAISESGQSYEQYF
J gene: TRBJ2-7
clone size: many
D gene: NA
V gene: TRBV10-3

CDR3 DNA: TGTGCCAGCAGTTTACGTACAGGGGTTTTTGAGACCCAGTACTTC
CDR3 protein: CASSLRTGVFETQYF
J gene: TRBJ2-5
clone size: once
D gene: TRBD1
V gene: TRBV27